These 19 T cell receptor beta chains share one sample of origin, sequenced in a study of T cell repertoires in cytomegalovirus infection. Each CDR3 protein gets one entry after TCRdb re-called the reads with MiXCR. Altogether approximately 770,000 distinct CDR3 sequences are present, 25% to 30% being singletons, with the ten largest covering around 13%. For these TCRs, the target antigens are not known. Sequenced here: cultured CD8+ T cells from PBMCs, sampled from culture after CMV antigen stimulation. The receptors derive from a human donor in good health (CMV status not recorded). Some clones in this sample may be carry-over from other donors' samples.

J is TRBJ2-3 and V is TRBV12-3 or TRBV12-4; no firm D call. The length of the CDR3 is 16 residues. The V and J ends lost 6 bases and 6 bases respectively, with 22 bases between them. The CDR3: CASSPSVQMGPDTQYF. Here the CDR3 DNA reads TGTGCCAGCAGCCCCTCTGTCCAGATGGGCCCGGATACGCAGTATTTT.

This clonotype was seen ten or more times. V is TRBV7-8 and J is TRBJ1-5; D is possibly TRBD1 (6 bases). Trimming stripped 4 bases from V and 0 bases from J, with 16 bases between. From germline, CDR1 is SGHVS and CDR2 FQNEAQ. CDR3 length equals 17 residues. CDR3 in DNA: TGTGCCAGCAGCTCTAGTGGGGGCTACTATAGCAATCAGCCCCAGCATTTT. Its translation is CASSSSGGYYSNQPQHF.

CDR3: CASSPEGWEEKLFF. CDR3 DNA: TGCGCCAGCAGCCCGGAAGGTTGGGAAGAAAAACTGTTTTTT. The J gene is TRBJ1-4, the V gene TRBV5-1, with D hard to call. The CDR3 is 14 amino acids. V was trimmed by 4 bases and J by 8 bases, leaving 15 bases between them. Germline V gene sequence: CDR1 SGHRS, CDR2 YFSETQ. Full variable domain (remainder filled in from reference TRBV5-1 and TRBJ1-4): KAGVTQTPRYLIKTRGQQVTLSCSPISGHRSVSWYQQTPGQGLQFLFEYFSETQRNKGNFPGRFSGRQFSNSRSEMNVSTLELGDSALYLCASSPEGWEEKLFFGSGTQLSVL.

The chain couples TRBV6-2 or TRBV6-3 to TRBJ2-7; 10 bases are a match to TRBD2. J lost 4 bases, V lost 2 bases, and 8 bases had no gene match. The CDR3 length is 16 residues. Germline V gene sequence: CDR1 MNHEY, CDR2 SVGEGT. CDR3 DNA: TGTGCCAGCAGTTACGGGCAGCGGGGGGGCCGGTACGAGCAGTACGTC. Its translation is CASSYGQRGGRYEQYV.

CDR3 nucleotide sequence: TGTGCCAGCAGTTACTCGACGGCAGGGATTCGGTGGAACACTGAAGCTTTCTTT. Protein sequence: CASSYSTAGIRWNTEAFF. This chain connects TRBV6-6 to TRBJ1-1, with a tentative D call TRBD1 (5 bases). Germline-derived CDR1 and CDR2 are MNHNY and SVGAGI (reference sequence). Trimming cost V 0 bases and J 1 base, with 18 bases left between them. The CDR3 covers 18 residues.

This clonotype was seen more than once but under ten times. The chain has TRBV2 and TRBJ2-2; the D gene could be TRBD1 or TRBD2 (7 bases each). The V gene lost 3 bases and the J gene lost 4 bases, with 12 bases spanning the gap. CDR3 length: 15 residues. Germline-derived CDR1 and CDR2 are SNHLY and FYNNEI. The CDR3: CASSDGRGGTGELFF. Written as DNA, the CDR3 is TGTGCCAGCAGTGATGGCAGGGGGGGCACCGGGGAGCTGTTTTTT.

This clonotype has a handful of counts. The chain has TRBV7-9 and TRBJ1-5, with D uncertain. Per the germline V gene, CDR1 is SEHNR and CDR2 is FQNEAQ (reference sequence). V shed 4 bases and J shed 1 base, with 17 bases lying between them. This CDR3 region has 17 residues. DNA for the CDR3: TGTGCCAGCAGCTCTCCCCCTGGGTCCCTCAGCAATCAGCCCCAGCATTTT. Its translation is CASSSPPGSLSNQPQHF.

This clonotype was detected ten times or more. The chain recombines TRBV27 with TRBJ2-7; unclear D gene. The CDR3 runs to 14 residues. Trimming removed 5 bases at V and 3 bases at J, with 14 bases between. From germline, CDR1 is MNHEY and CDR2 SMNVEV (reference sequence). The CDR3 DNA is TGTGCCAGCAGTCGCGACAATCTCGTCTACGAGCAGTACTTC. It yields the protein CASSRDNLVYEQYF.

The chain uses TRBV20-1 and TRBJ2-7, with 8 bases that match TRBD1. The germline CDR1 and CDR2 sequences are DFQATT and SNEGSKA (reference sequence). The CDR3 is 14 residues long. V dropped 5 bases and J dropped 1; count of bases not matched to a gene: 7. The CDR3 DNA reads TGCAGTGCTCAAACAGGGGGTAGGTCCTACGAGCAGTACTTC. It translates to CSAQTGGRSYEQYF.

This clonotype showed up many times. V is TRBV7-2 and J is TRBJ1-3, with D perhaps matching TRBD1 (6 bases). The germline V and J ends were trimmed by 8 bases and 2 bases, with 19 bases remaining between them. The CDR3 sequence is 16 residues long. Germline CDR1 reads SGHTA; CDR2 reads FQGNSA. CDR3 residues: CASGPRGLAPGNTIYF. As DNA, the CDR3 is TGTGCCAGCGGGCCAAGGGGGTTAGCACCTGGAAACACCATATATTTT. Based on the CDR3 plus reference TRBV7-2 and TRBJ1-3, the full variable domain is GAGVSQSPSNKVTEKGKDVELRCDPISGHTALYWYRQSLGQGLEFLIYFQGNSAPDKSGLPSDRFSAERTGGSVSTLTIQRTQQEDSAVYLCASGPRGLAPGNTIYFGEGSWLTVV.

This clonotype came up many times. The chain uses TRBV7-8 and TRBJ2-5, with D unclear. The germline V gene encodes CDR1 SGHVS and CDR2 FQNEAQ. This CDR3 region has 14 residues. The V end was cut by 2 bases, the J end by 4 bases, with 11 bases between. Written as DNA, the CDR3 is TGTGCCAGCAGCTTAAGAATCGAGAGAGAGACCCAGTACTTC. Encoded protein: CASSLRIERETQYF.

The chain couples TRBV14 to TRBJ1-1, with D uncertain. Between the trimmed V and J ends, which lost 0 bases and 1 base, there was a span of 6 bases. The CDR3 covers 14 residues. From germline, CDR1 is SGHDN and CDR2 FVKESK. CDR3 amino acids: CASSQDVRNTEAFF. The DNA of the CDR3 is TGTGCCAGCAGCCAAGACGTCCGGAACACTGAAGCTTTCTTT.

In the case of this clonotype: One end of the junction varies from germline; a read error may be responsible. The chain employs TRBV4-1 and TRBJ2-3, with 11 bases fitting TRBD2. Germline V gene data show CDR1 as MGHRA and CDR2 as YSYEKL. CDR3 length: 16 amino acids. The CDR3 here is CASSQELAGATDTQYF. The CDR3 DNA follows: TGTGCCAGCAGCCAAGAACTAGCGGGGGCGACAGATACGCAGTATTTT.

This clonotype turned up a few times. The rearrangement links TRBV6-5 to TRBJ1-2; TRBD1 might be the D (6 bases). CDR1 is MNHEY and CDR2 is SVGAGI in the germline V gene. The CDR3 is made up of 18 amino acids. Between the trimmed V and J ends, which lost 0 bases and 4 bases, there was a span of 21 bases. This chain's CDR3 is CASSYSSHNDRFLYGYTF. In DNA form, the CDR3 reads TGTGCCAGCAGTTACTCCTCACATAATGACAGGTTCCTCTATGGCTACACCTTC.

This chain connects TRBV28 to TRBJ1-4; possibly TRBD1 for D (5 bases). CDR1 MDHEN and CDR2 SYDVKM come from the germline V gene. V lost 4 bases to trimming and J lost 7 bases, with 16 bases between them. The CDR3 is 15 amino acids. The CDR3: CASSSTGARGEKLFF. DNA for the CDR3: TGTGCCAGCAGTTCGACCGGGGCGAGGGGTGAAAAACTGTTTTTT.

In its sample, this clonotype was seen a few times. This chain connects TRBV28 to TRBJ2-2; 10 bases agree with TRBD1. The CDR3 has 14 amino acids. Unmatched junction bases numbered 4, after V lost 6 bases and J lost 6 bases. Germline V gene lookup returns CDR1 MDHEN and CDR2 SYDVKM. CDR3 DNA: TGTGCCAGCAGGGACAGGGGGAAGGCCGGGGAGCTGTTTTTT. Amino acids: CASRDRGKAGELFF.

The V and J genes are TRBV27 and TRBJ2-7; D is ambiguous. The CDR3 is made up of 14 amino acids. Germline V gene data show CDR1 as MNHEY and CDR2 as SMNVEV (reference sequence). Trimming took 6 bases from V and 6 from J, leaving 18 bases between them. CDR3 coding DNA: TGTGCCAGCAGCCTTAATTTCCCGGAGACCGAGCAGTACTTC. It codes for CASSLNFPETEQYF.

CDR3 protein: CSALISSGSYNSPLHF. The CDR3 nucleotides read TGCAGTGCACTAATCTCATCGGGCTCCTATAATTCACCCCTCCACTTT. The chain recombines TRBV20-1 with TRBJ1-6; D remains ambiguous. Per the germline V gene, CDR1 is DFQATT and CDR2 is SNEGSKA (reference sequence). This CDR3 spans 16 amino acids. V dropped 6 bases and J dropped 0 bases, with 15 bases sitting between them.

The V call is TRBV5-1, the J call TRBJ1-1; TRBD1 is a possible D gene (6 bases). Between the trimmed V and J ends, which lost 3 bases and 6 bases, there was a span of 21 bases. This CDR3 contains 16 residues. Germline CDR1 is SGHRS and CDR2 is YFSETQ. In DNA, the CDR3 is TGCGCCAGCAGCTCCCTGGACAGCCTCCGGTGGGCTGAAGCTTTCTTT. It codes for CASSSLDSLRWAEAFF.